A single sample is the source of the 8 T cell receptor beta chains below, sequenced in a study of T cell changes during pregnancy in multiple sclerosis (dated by TCRdb to between 2019 and 2020). The library relied on the immunoSEQ multiplex PCR assay. TCRdb carries this immuneACCESS record with in-frame sequences only. Its versions omit some clonotypes, under half of them owing to an unresolved V gene in the studies checked, with the rest unexplained. The sample data list 80,000 to 100,000 clones, and 91% of these were observed just once. The ten largest clones represent around 1.7% of the sample. The specimen comprised peripheral blood, sampled after pregnancy. The receptors were sampled from a female donor in good health, enrolled as a control in a pregnancy study.

J is TRBJ1-1 and V is TRBV4-2; maybe TRBD1 (5 bases). There are 15 residues in the CDR3. V was clipped by 0 bases and J by 4 bases, with 12 bases between them. Germline assignment: CDR1 LGHNA and CDR2 YNFKEQ. CDR3 sequence reads: CASSQDGYGGTEAFF. The CDR3 DNA reads TGTGCCAGCAGCCAAGATGGGTACGGGGGCACTGAAGCTTTCTTT.

In this sample, this clone turned up once. This chain uses TRBV28 with TRBJ1-1; the D gene is possibly TRBD1 (6 bases). The CDR3 has 12 residues. The germline V gene encodes CDR1 MDHEN and CDR2 SYDVKM. The V end lost 7 bases, the J end lost 10 bases, and 16 bases lay between the germline ends. DNA of the CDR3: TGTGCCAGCACCCTAAGGGGGACAAGAGCTTTCTTT. Its protein is CASTLRGTRAFF.

This CDR3 is CASSLSRDRGDTQYF. In nucleotides, the CDR3 is TGTGCCAGCAGCTTAAGCCGGGACAGGGGAGATACGCAGTATTTT. The rearrangement uses TRBV7-3 and TRBJ2-3; 10 bases fit TRBD1. Trimming cost V 1 base and J 5 bases; bases outside gene matches: 3. The CDR3 has 15 amino acids. CDR1 SGHTA and CDR2 FQGTGA come from the germline V gene.

This clone has just a few counts. The V gene is TRBV29-1, the J gene TRBJ1-3; tentatively, D is TRBD1 (6 bases). The CDR3 has 15 amino acids. Germline CDR1 reads SQVTM; CDR2 reads ANQGSEA. V was clipped by 5 bases and J by 4 bases, with 18 bases between them. The CDR3 region has the DNA TGCAGCGTTCTAGGGACATCCACGAAAGGAAACACCATATATTTT. This sequence encodes CSVLGTSTKGNTIYF.

The chain is built from TRBV19 and TRBJ1-2; 8 bases are a match to TRBD1. CDR1 is LNHDA and CDR2 is SQIVND in the germline V gene (reference sequence). CDR3 length: 12 residues. Losses at the gene ends were 5 bases for V and 6 bases for J; bases not matched to a gene: 2. The CDR3 DNA reads as TGTGCCAGTAGTCCACAGGGGGATGGCTACACCTTC. This codes for CASSPQGDGYTF.

The chain is built from TRBV25-1 and TRBJ1-1, with D uncertain. In germline, CDR1 is MGHDK, CDR2 SYGVNS. Trimming removed 6 bases at V and 5 bases at J, with 13 bases between. CDR3 size: 13 residues. CDR3 nucleotides: TGTGCCAGCAGGGGAGAACTTAGAACTGAAGCTTTCTTT. Encoded protein: CASRGELRTEAFF.

V usage is TRBV18 and J usage is TRBJ2-5; 7 bases line up with TRBD1. Germline V gene data show CDR1 as KGHSH and CDR2 as LQKENI. V lost 5 bases, J lost 1 base, and 7 bases stayed unmatched. The CDR3 contains 15 residues. In DNA, the CDR3 is TGTGCCAGCTCATCCCTAGGGACAGCCCAAGAGACCCAGTACTTC. It translates to CASSSLGTAQETQYF.

The chain employs TRBV23-1 and TRBJ2-1, with D perhaps matching TRBD1 (5 bases). TRBV23-1 has ORF status, its function being uncertain. The CDR3 totals 16 residues. Trimming pared 2 bases from V and 0 bases from J, leaving 11 bases between. The CDR3 region has the DNA TGCGCCAGCAGTCAACCCGACAGCCGCTCCTACAATGAGCAGTTCTTC. Amino acid sequence: CASSQPDSRSYNEQFF.